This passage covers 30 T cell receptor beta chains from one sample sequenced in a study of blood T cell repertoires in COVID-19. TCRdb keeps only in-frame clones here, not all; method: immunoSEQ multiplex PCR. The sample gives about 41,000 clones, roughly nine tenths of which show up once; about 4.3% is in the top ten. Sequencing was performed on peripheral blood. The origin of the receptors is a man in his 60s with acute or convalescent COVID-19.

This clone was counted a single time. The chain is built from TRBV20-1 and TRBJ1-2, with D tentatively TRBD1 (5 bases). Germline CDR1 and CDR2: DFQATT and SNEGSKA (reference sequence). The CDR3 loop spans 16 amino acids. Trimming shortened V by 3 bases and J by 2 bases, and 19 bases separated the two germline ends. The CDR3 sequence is CSASDPDYRQNYGYTF. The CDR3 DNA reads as TGCAGTGCTAGTGACCCAGATTACAGGCAGAACTATGGCTACACCTTC.

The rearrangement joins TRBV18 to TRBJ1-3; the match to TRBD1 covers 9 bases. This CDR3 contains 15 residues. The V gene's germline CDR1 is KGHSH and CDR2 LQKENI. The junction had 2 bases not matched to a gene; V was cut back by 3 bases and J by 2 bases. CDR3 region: CASSPGTGPGNTIYF. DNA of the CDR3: TGTGCCAGCTCACCCGGGACAGGGCCTGGAAACACCATATATTTT.

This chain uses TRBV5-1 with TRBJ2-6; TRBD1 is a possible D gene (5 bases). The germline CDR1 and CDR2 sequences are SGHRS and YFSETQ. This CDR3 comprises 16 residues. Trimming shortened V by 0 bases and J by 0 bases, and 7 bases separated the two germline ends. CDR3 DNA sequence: TGCGCCAGCAGCTTGGAAGGGGTCTCTGGGGCCAACGTCCTGACTTTC. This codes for CASSLEGVSGANVLTF.

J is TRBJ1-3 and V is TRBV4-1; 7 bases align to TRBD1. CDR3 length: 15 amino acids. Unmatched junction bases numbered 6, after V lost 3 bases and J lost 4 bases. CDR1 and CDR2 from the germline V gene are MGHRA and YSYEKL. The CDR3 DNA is TGCGCCAGCAGCCAGCCGGGACAGCGAGGAAACACCATATATTTT. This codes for CASSQPGQRGNTIYF.

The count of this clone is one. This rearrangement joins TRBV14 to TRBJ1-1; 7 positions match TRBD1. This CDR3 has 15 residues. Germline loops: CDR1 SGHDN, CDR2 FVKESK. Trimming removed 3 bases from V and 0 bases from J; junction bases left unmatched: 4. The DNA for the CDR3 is TGTGCCAGCAGCCAGAACAGGGGAATGAACACTGAAGCTTTCTTT. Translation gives CASSQNRGMNTEAFF.

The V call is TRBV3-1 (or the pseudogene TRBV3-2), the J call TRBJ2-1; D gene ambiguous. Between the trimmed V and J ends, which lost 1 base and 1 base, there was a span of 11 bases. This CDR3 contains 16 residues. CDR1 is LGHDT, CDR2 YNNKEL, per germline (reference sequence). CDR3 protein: CASSQAGSPSYNEQFF. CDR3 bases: TGTGCCAGCAGCCAAGCCGGGTCCCCGTCCTACAATGAGCAGTTCTTC.

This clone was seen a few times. CDR3: CAWSARDRGIYGYTF. The CDR3 bases are TGTGCCTGGAGTGCCCGGGACAGGGGGATATATGGCTACACCTTC. The chain couples TRBV30 to TRBJ1-2; 11 nucleotides align to TRBD1. After removal of 1 base from V and 5 bases from J, the junction contained 6 bases not matched to a gene. Germline lookup yields CDR1 GTSNPN and CDR2 SVGIG (reference sequence). The CDR3 consists of 15 residues.

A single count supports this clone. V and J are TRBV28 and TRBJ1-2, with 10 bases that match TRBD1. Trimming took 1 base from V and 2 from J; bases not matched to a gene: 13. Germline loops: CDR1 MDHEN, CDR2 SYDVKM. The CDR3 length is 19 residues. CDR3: CASSLYPLGQGELNYGYTF. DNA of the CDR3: TGTGCCAGCAGTTTATACCCCCTCGGACAGGGGGAACTAAACTATGGCTACACCTTC.

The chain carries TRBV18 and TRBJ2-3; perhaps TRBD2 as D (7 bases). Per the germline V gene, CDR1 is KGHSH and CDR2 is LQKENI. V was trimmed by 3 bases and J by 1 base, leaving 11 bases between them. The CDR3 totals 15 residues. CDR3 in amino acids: CASSPGGGRTDTQYF. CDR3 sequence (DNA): TGTGCCAGCTCACCGGGAGGGGGTCGCACAGATACGCAGTATTTT.

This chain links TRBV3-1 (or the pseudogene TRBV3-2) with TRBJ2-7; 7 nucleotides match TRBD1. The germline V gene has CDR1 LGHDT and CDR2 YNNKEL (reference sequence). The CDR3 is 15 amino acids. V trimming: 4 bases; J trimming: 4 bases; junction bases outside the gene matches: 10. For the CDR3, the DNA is TGTGCCAGCAGCCCAGAACCGGGACAGAGGTACGAGCAGTACTTC. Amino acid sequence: CASSPEPGQRYEQYF.

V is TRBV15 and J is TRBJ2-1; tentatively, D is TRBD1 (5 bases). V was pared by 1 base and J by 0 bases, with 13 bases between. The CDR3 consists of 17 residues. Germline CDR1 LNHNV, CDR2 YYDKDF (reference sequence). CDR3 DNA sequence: TGTGCCACCAGCAGAGGGTTAGGGGTTCCCTCCTACAATGAGCAGTTCTTC. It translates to CATSRGLGVPSYNEQFF.

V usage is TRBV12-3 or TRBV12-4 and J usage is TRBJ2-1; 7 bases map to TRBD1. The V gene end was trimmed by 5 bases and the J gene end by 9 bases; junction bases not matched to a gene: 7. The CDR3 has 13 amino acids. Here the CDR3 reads CASSTDRYGEQFF. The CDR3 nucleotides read TGTGCCAGCAGTACGGACAGGTATGGTGAGCAGTTCTTC.

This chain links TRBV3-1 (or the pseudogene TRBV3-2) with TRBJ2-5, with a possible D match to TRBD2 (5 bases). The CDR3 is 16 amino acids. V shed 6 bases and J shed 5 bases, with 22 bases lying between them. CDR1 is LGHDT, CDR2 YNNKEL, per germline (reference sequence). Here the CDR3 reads CASSRRDRRGRETQYF. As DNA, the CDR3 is TGTGCCAGCAGTCGAAGGGATCGTCGGGGTCGGGAGACCCAGTACTTC.

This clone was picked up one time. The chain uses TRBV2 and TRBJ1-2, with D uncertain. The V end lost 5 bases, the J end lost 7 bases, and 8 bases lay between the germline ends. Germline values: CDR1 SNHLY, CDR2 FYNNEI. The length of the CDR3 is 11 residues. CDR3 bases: TGTGCCAGCAGTCTGGCGGGTGGCTACACCTTC. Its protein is CASSLAGGYTF.

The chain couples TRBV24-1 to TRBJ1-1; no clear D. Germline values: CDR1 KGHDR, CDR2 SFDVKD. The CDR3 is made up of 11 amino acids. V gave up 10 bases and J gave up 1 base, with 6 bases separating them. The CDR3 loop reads CATRQNTEAFF. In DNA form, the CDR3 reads TGTGCCACAAGACAGAACACTGAAGCTTTCTTT.

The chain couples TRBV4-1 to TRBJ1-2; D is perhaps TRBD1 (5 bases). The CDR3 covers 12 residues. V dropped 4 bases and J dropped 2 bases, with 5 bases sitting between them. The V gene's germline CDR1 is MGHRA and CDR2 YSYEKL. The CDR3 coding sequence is TGCGCCAGCAGCCCAGGGAACTATGGCTACACCTTC. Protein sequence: CASSPGNYGYTF.

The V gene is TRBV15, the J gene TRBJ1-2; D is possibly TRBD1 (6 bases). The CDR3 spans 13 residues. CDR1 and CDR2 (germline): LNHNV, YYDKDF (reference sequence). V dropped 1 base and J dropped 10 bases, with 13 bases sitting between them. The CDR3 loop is CATSRGTVSDYTF. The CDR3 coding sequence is TGTGCCACCAGCAGAGGGACAGTGTCTGACTACACCTTC. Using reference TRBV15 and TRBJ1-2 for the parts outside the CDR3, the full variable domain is DAMVIQNPRYQVTQFGKPVTLSCSQTLNHNVMYWYQQKSSQAPKLLFHYYDKDFNNEADTPDNFQSRRPNTSFCFLDIRSPGLGDTAMYLCATSRGTVSDYTFGSGTRLTVV.

The CDR3 protein is CASSYPPGGSYNEQFF. CDR3 DNA: TGTGCCAGCAGCTACCCTCCAGGGGGCTCCTACAATGAGCAGTTCTTC. V usage is TRBV11-2 and J usage is TRBJ2-1, with 7 bases that match TRBD1. V was pared by 4 bases and J by 0 bases, with 6 bases of the junction left unmatched. Germline V gene data show CDR1 as SGHAT and CDR2 as FQNNGV. The CDR3 runs to 16 residues.

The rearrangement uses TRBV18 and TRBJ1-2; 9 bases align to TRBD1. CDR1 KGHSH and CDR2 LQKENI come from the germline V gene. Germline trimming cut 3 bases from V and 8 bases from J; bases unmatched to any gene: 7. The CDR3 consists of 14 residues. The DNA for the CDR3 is TGTGCCAGCTCACCGGGACAGGGAGTGGGCGGCTACACCTTC. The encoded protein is CASSPGQGVGGYTF.

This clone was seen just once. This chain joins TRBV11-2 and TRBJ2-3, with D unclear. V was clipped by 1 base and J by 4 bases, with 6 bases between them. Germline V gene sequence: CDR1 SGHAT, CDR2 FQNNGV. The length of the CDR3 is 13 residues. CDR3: CASSLVPSDTQYF. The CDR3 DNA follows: TGTGCCAGCAGCTTAGTCCCATCAGATACGCAGTATTTT.

For the CDR3, the DNA is TGCGCCAGCAGCCAAGATGGACGGGGGGGCACAGATACGCAGTATTTT. Translation gives CASSQDGRGGTDTQYF. The chain links TRBV4-3 to TRBJ2-3; 7 bases line up with TRBD2. This CDR3 spans 16 amino acids. V shed 0 bases, J shed 1 base, and the junction held 4 bases outside the gene matches. The germline CDR1 and CDR2 sequences are LGHNA and YSLEER.

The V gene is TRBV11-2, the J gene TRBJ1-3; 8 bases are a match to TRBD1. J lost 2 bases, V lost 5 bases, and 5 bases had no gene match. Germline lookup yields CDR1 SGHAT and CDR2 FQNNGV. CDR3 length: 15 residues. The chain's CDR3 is CASSQDRVTGNTIYF. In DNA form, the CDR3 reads TGTGCCAGCAGCCAGGACAGGGTGACTGGAAACACCATATATTTT.

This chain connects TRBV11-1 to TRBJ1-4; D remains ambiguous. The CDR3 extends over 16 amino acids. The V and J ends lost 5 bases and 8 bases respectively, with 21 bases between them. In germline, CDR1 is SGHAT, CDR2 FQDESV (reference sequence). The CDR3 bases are TGTGCCAGCAGCGCCACAGACCCTGGGAGAAAGGAAAAACTGTTTTTT. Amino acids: CASSATDPGRKEKLFF.

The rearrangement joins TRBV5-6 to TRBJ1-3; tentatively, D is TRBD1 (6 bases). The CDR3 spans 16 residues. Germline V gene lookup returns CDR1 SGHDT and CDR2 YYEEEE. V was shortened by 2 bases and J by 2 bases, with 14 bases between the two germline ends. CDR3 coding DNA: TGTGCCAGCAGCTTTGAACCAGGGGACACTGGAAACACCATATATTTT. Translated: CASSFEPGDTGNTIYF.

CDR3 nucleotide sequence: TGTGCCAGCAGCCCTCTCCCGCAGACTCAACCCTTCAATGAGCAGTTCTTC. It is translated as CASSPLPQTQPFNEQFF. V is TRBV3-1 (or the pseudogene TRBV3-2) and J is TRBJ2-1; D not certain. Germline V lookup: CDR1 LGHDT, CDR2 YNNKEL (reference sequence). This CDR3 has 17 amino acids. Trimming took off 4 bases at V and 6 bases at J, with 22 bases between the two ends.

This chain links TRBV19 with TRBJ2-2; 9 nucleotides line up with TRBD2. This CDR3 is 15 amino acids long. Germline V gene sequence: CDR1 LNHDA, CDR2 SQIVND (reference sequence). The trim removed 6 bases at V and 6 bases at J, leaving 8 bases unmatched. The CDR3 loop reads CASRRSGGSAGELFF. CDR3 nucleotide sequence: TGTGCCAGTAGACGCAGCGGGGGGAGCGCCGGGGAGCTGTTTTTT.

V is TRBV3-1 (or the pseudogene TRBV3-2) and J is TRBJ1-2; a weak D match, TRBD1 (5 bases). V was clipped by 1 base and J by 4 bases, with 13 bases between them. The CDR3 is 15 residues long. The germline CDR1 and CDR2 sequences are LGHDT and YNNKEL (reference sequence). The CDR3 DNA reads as TGTGCCAGCAGCCAAGTCGGGGGAGAAACCTATGGCTACACCTTC. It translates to CASSQVGGETYGYTF.

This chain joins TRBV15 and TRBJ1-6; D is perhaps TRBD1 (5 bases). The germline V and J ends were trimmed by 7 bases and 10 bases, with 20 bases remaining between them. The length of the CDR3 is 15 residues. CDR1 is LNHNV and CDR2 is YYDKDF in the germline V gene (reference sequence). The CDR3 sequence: CATTPITPWGSPLHF. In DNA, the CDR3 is TGTGCCACCACCCCTATCACGCCTTGGGGCTCACCCCTCCACTTT.

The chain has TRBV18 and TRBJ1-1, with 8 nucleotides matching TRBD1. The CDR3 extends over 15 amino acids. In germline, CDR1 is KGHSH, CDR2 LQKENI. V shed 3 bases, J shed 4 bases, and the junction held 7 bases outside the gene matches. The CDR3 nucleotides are TGTGCCAGCTCACCGGACAGGGAACGGGCCACTGAAGCTTTCTTT. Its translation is CASSPDRERATEAFF.

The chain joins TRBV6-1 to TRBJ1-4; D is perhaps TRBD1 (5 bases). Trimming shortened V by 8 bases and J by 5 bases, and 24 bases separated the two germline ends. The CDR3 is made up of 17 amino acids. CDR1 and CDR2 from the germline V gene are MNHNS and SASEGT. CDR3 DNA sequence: TGTGCCAGCGGTGGGGCAGGGTGGGTAGGTGGCAATGAAAAACTGTTTTTT. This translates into CASGGAGWVGGNEKLFF.